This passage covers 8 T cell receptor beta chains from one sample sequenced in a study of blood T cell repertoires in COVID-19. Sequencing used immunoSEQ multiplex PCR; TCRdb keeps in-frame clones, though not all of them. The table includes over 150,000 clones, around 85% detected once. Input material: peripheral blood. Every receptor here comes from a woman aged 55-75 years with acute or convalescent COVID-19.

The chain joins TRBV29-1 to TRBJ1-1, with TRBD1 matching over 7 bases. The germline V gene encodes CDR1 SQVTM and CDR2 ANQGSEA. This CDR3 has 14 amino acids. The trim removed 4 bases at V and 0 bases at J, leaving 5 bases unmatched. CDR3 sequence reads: CSVAVGTVNTEAFF. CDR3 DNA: TGCAGCGTTGCGGTTGGGACAGTGAACACTGAAGCTTTCTTT.

Written as DNA, the CDR3 is TGTGCCAGCAGCTTATCGGACAGCTCCTACAATGAGCAGTTCTTC. This codes for CASSLSDSSYNEQFF. The J gene is TRBJ2-1, the V gene TRBV7-9; tentatively, D is TRBD1 (6 bases). CDR1 SEHNR and CDR2 FQNEAQ come from the germline V gene (reference sequence). V dropped 2 bases and J dropped 0 bases, with 8 bases sitting between them. The length of the CDR3 is 15 residues.

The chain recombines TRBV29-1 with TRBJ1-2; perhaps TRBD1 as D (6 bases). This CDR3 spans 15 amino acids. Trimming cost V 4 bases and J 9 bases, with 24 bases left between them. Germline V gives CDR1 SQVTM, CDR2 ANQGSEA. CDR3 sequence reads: CSVVGRDTNERSYTF. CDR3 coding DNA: TGCAGCGTTGTCGGCCGGGACACGAATGAGAGGAGCTACACCTTC.

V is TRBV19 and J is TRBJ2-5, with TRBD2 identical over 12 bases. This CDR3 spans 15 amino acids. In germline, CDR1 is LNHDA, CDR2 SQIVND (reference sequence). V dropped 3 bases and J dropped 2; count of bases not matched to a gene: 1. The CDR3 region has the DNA TGTGCCAGTAGTATCGGACTAGCGGGGCAAGAGACCCAGTACTTC. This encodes CASSIGLAGQETQYF.

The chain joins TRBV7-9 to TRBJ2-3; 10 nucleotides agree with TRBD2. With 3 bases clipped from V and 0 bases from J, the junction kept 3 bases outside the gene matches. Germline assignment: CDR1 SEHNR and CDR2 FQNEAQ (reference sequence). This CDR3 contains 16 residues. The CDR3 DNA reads TGTGCCAGCAGCTTGACTAGCGGGCGAAGCACAGATACGCAGTATTTT. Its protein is CASSLTSGRSTDTQYF.

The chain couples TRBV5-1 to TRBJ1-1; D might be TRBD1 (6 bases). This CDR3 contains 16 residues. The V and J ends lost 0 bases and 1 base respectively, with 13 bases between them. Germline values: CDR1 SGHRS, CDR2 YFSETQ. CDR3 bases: TGCGCCAGCAGCTTGGACCCAGGGGAAGGGAACACTGAAGCTTTCTTT. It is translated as CASSLDPGEGNTEAFF. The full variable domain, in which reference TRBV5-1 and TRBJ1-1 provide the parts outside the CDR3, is KAGVTQTPRYLIKTRGQQVTLSCSPISGHRSVSWYQQTPGQGLQFLFEYFSETQRNKGNFPGRFSGRQFSNSRSEMNVSTLELGDSALYLCASSLDPGEGNTEAFFGQGTRLTVV.

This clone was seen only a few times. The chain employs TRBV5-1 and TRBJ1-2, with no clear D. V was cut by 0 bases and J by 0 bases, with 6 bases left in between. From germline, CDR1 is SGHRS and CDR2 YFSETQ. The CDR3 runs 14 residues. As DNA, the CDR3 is TGCGCCAGCAGCTTGGATACAGCTAACTATGGCTACACCTTC. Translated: CASSLDTANYGYTF.

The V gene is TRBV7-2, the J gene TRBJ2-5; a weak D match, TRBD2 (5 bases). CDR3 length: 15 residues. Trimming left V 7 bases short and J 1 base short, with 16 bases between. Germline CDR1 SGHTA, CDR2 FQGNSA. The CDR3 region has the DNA TGTGCCAGCACCTCAAGCTTTGGACTCCAAGAGACCCAGTACTTC. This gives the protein CASTSSFGLQETQYF.